This T cell receptor beta chain was captured by sequencing in a study of blood T cells in healthy people across ages. From germline, CDR1 is SGHTA and CDR2 FQGNSA. Trimming removed 1 base from V and 5 bases from J; junction bases left unmatched: 9. CDR3 size: 16 residues. Primers used in a second PCR of roughly 6 to 12 cycles were a sample-barcoded 5' primer and a J-beta primer mix. At least 2.5 million CDR3-containing paired-end reads were obtained per sample. In TCRdb, the 5' RACE reads were re-called with MiXCR into one record per CDR3 protein. The table has about 1.1 million distinct CDR3 sequences, roughly two fifths seen once; the top ten hold about an eighth.

Source material: blood. V and J are TRBV7-2 and TRBJ2-5, with 8 bases matching TRBD2. The source is a young man in good health. Here the CDR3 reads CASSLDPGLGRETQYF. CDR3 nucleotide sequence: TGTGCCAGCAGCTTAGATCCGGGACTAGGCAGGGAGACCCAGTACTTC.